The source of this T cell receptor (beta chain) is a study of regulatory T cells in long-lasting Graves disease. Overall study findings and caveats: Sharing of public clonotypes was greater in persistent patients (roughly 2,600) than in new patients (more than 900).

Time point defined: newly diagnosed GD, antithyroid drugs for less than 3 months. Scientists built the TCR library using RNA that was extracted from PBMCs. The CDR3 totals 16 residues. V trimming: 6 bases; J trimming: 4 bases; junction bases outside the gene matches: 11. Looked up from germline, CDR1 is MNHNS and CDR2 is SASEGT. This clonotype was seen ten or more times. What it binds is unknown. Arm-PCR of CDR3 regions with iRepertoire HTBI primers generated TCR beta libraries. MiXCR, run by TCRdb on the multiplex PCR reads, gives a single entry per CDR3 protein. Among under 700,000 distinct CDR3 sequences, 15% to 20% were seen once, and the ten largest hold approximately 25%. The same data also went into a second study, on T cells in Graves' hyperthyroidism and ophthalmopathy.

This material consisted of peripheral blood mononuclear cells (PBMCs), taken at new diagnosis, from a patient treated with antithyroid drugs. This TCR was recovered from a woman between 40 and 65 years old with Graves disease. V gene TRBV6-1 combines with J gene TRBJ2-1; 8 nucleotides line up with TRBD1. CDR3 DNA sequence: TGTGCCAGCAGGGGGGACAGGTTGGGGAAATACAATGAGCAGTTCTTC. It is translated as CASRGDRLGKYNEQFF.